The 26 T cell receptor beta chains given below trace back to one sample, sequenced in a study of beta chain features in type 1 diabetes. The whole isolated RNA underwent reverse transcription, so sequencing captured expressed TCRB transcripts. The assay was immunoSEQ multiplex PCR, and TCRdb's table has in-frame clones only and misses some. The sample holds some 360,000 clones, roughly a fifth seen once. Sequenced material: naive CD4+ T cells from blood. The receptors come from a woman aged 18-29 years in good health.

This clone came up once. The rearrangement links TRBV9 to TRBJ2-3; D possibly corresponds to TRBD2 (7 bases). V was cut by 5 bases and J by 5 bases, with 18 bases left in between. The germline gives CDR1 SGDLS, CDR2 YYNGEE. The CDR3 is 15 residues long. The CDR3 here is CASSTLGGGLDTQYF. Here the CDR3 DNA reads TGTGCCAGCAGTACCCTGGGGGGGGGCTTAGATACGCAGTATTTT.

V usage is TRBV19 and J usage is TRBJ1-2; D is unresolved. There are 12 residues in the CDR3. Germline V gene data show CDR1 as LNHDA and CDR2 as SQIVND (reference sequence). V dropped 8 bases and J dropped 6 bases, with 13 bases sitting between them. The CDR3 bases are TGTGCCAGTTCATTCCTCGCGGATGGCTACACCTTC. This sequence encodes CASSFLADGYTF.

This sequence joins TRBV18 and TRBJ2-7, with 9 bases aligning to TRBD2. CDR1 is KGHSH, CDR2 LQKENI, per germline. After removal of 2 bases from V and 2 bases from J, the junction contained 7 bases not matched to a gene. There are 16 residues in the CDR3. CDR3: CASSPLASGAPYEQYF. CDR3 sequence (DNA): TGTGCCAGCTCACCATTAGCTAGCGGGGCCCCCTACGAGCAGTACTTC. The full variable domain, rest sourced from reference TRBV18 and TRBJ2-7, is NAGVMQNPRHLVRRRGQEARLRCSPMKGHSHVYWYRQLPEEGLKFMVYLQKENIIDESGMPKERFSAEFPKEGPSILRIQQVVRGDSAAYFCASSPLASGAPYEQYFGPGTRLTVT.

This chain connects TRBV7-3 to TRBJ1-1; D remains unclear. Trimming took off 5 bases at V and 1 base at J, with 14 bases between the two ends. The germline CDR1 and CDR2 sequences are SGHTA and FQGTGA. The CDR3 has 15 amino acids. The CDR3 loop is CASSPSGFANTEAFF. The DNA of the CDR3 is TGTGCCAGCAGCCCGTCGGGGTTCGCGAACACTGAAGCTTTCTTT.

In its sample, this clone was seen a few times. V usage is TRBV7-3 and J usage is TRBJ1-2, with D unclear. This CDR3 contains 14 residues. Trimming removed 4 bases at V and 4 bases at J, with 13 bases between. Germline V lookup: CDR1 SGHTA, CDR2 FQGTGA. The CDR3 sequence is CASSSDSGGYGYTF. In DNA form, the CDR3 reads TGTGCCAGCAGCTCCGACTCGGGAGGCTATGGCTACACCTTC. The entire variable domain, with the rest obtained from reference TRBV7-3 and TRBJ1-2, is as follows: GAGVSQTPSNKVTEKGKYVELRCDPISGHTALYWYRQSLGQGPEFLIYFQGTGAADDSGLPNDRFFAVRPEGSVSTLKIQRTERGDSAVYLCASSSDSGGYGYTFGSGTRLTVV.

The chain carries TRBV10-3 and TRBJ1-1, with TRBD1 identical over 9 bases. The CDR3 is made up of 15 amino acids. Trimming cost V 7 bases and J 4 bases; bases outside gene matches: 10. The germline gives CDR1 ENHRY, CDR2 SYGVKD. CDR3 protein: CAITLGQGRGTEAFF. The CDR3 bases are TGTGCCATCACCCTGGGACAGGGCAGGGGCACTGAAGCTTTCTTT.

The J gene is TRBJ2-5, the V gene TRBV6-5; no definite D call. This CDR3 spans 14 amino acids. CDR1 and CDR2 (germline): MNHEY, SVGAGI. Trimming stripped 6 bases from V and 7 bases from J, with 18 bases between. CDR3 bases: TGTGCCAGCAGCCGCCTCAGTGGCCCCAGGACCCAGTACTTC. Its translation: CASSRLSGPRTQYF.

The J gene is TRBJ1-3, the V gene TRBV7-8; D remains unclear. Per germline, CDR1 SGHVS and CDR2 FQNEAQ. The V end lost 8 bases, the J end lost 4 bases, and 12 bases lay between the germline ends. There are 13 residues in the CDR3. DNA for the CDR3: TGTGCCAGCCTGAGAGGGCGAGGAAACACCATATATTTT. It is translated as CASLRGRGNTIYF.

A few counts support this clone. The chain couples TRBV7-2 to TRBJ1-4; a weak D match, TRBD1 (6 bases). The CDR3 is 15 residues long. V gave up 5 bases and J gave up 6 bases, with 16 bases separating them. Germline CDR1 SGHTA, CDR2 FQGNSA. Here the CDR3 reads CASSPRAGAYEKLFF. CDR3 coding DNA: TGTGCCAGCAGCCCCCGGGCGGGGGCCTATGAAAAACTGTTTTTT.

The chain is built from TRBV27 and TRBJ2-2, with TRBD2 matching 7 bases. The J segment lost 2 bases and the V segment lost 8 bases, leaving 5 bases of the junction unmatched. This CDR3 comprises 14 residues. Per germline, CDR1 MNHEY and CDR2 SMNVEV (reference sequence). The CDR3 bases are TGTGCCAGCTTGGGGAGGGGAAACACCGGGGAGCTGTTTTTT. It is translated as CASLGRGNTGELFF.

This clone was observed a handful of times. The rearrangement uses TRBV29-1 and TRBJ2-1; no reliable D call. The germline gives CDR1 SQVTM, CDR2 ANQGSEA. The V end was cut by 0 bases, the J end by 9 bases, with 15 bases between. The CDR3 loop spans 14 amino acids. CDR3 in amino acids: CSVEDFPSGFEQFF. In DNA, the CDR3 is TGCAGCGTTGAAGATTTCCCTTCCGGTTTTGAGCAGTTCTTC.

This clone came up a few times. This rearrangement joins TRBV7-6 to TRBJ1-2; 10 bases match TRBD1. Trimming took 6 bases from V and 3 from J; bases not matched to a gene: 4. The CDR3 length is 14 residues. Germline V gene lookup returns CDR1 SGHVS and CDR2 FNYEAQ. The DNA for the CDR3 is TGTGCCAGCAGTCCCGGGACAGGGGACTATGGCTACACCTTC. It yields the protein CASSPGTGDYGYTF.

The CDR3 protein is CSVTRFIGETQYF. The CDR3 coding sequence is TGCAGCGTGACCCGTTTCATCGGGGAGACCCAGTACTTC. The rearrangement uses TRBV29-1 and TRBJ2-5; D is uncertain. V was trimmed by 6 bases and J by 5 bases, leaving 16 bases between them. The CDR3 covers 13 residues. Per the germline V gene, CDR1 is SQVTM and CDR2 is ANQGSEA.

This clone was counted a few times. CDR3 nucleotide sequence: TGCGCCAGCAGCCCAGGACTAGCGATTGACTACAATGAGCAGTTCTTC. Protein sequence: CASSPGLAIDYNEQFF. The rearrangement links TRBV5-1 to TRBJ2-1, with 9 bases identical to TRBD2. Germline CDR1 SGHRS, CDR2 YFSETQ. The CDR3 runs 16 residues. V lost 4 bases to trimming and J lost 3 bases; unmatched junction nucleotides: 8.

This clone was counted between two and nine times. V gene TRBV9 combines with J gene TRBJ1-3; D may be TRBD1 (5 bases). The CDR3 has 14 amino acids. Germline CDR1 and CDR2: SGDLS and YYNGEE. Trimming cost V 4 bases and J 4 bases, with 12 bases left between them. The CDR3 loop reads CASSPRQFGNTIYF. The CDR3 coding sequence is TGTGCCAGCAGCCCCCGACAGTTCGGAAACACCATATATTTT.

The rearrangement links TRBV30 to TRBJ1-1, with a weak D call TRBD1 (6 bases). The germline CDR1 and CDR2 sequences are GTSNPN and SVGIG (reference sequence). V was pared by 2 bases and J by 1 base, with 11 bases between. CDR3 length equals 14 residues. In nucleotides, the CDR3 is TGTGCCTGGAGTCTTGACAGGTGGAACACTGAAGCTTTCTTT. Its protein is CAWSLDRWNTEAFF. Using reference TRBV30 and TRBJ1-1 for the parts outside the CDR3, the full variable domain is SQTIHQWPATLVQPVGSPLSLECTVEGTSNPNLYWYRQAAGRGLQLLFYSVGIGQISSEVPQNLSASRPQDRQFILSSKKLLLSDSGFYLCAWSLDRWNTEAFFGQGTRLTVV.

This clone was recorded a few times. The V and J genes are TRBV5-1 and TRBJ2-7, with 10 bases identical to TRBD1. The CDR3 is 15 amino acids. Looked up from germline, CDR1 is SGHRS and CDR2 is YFSETQ. Unmatched junction bases numbered 5, after V lost 4 bases and J lost 1 base. This CDR3 reads CASSIRDRGSYEQYF. In nucleotides, the CDR3 is TGCGCCAGCAGCATCCGGGACAGGGGATCCTACGAGCAGTACTTC. Looking up the rest from reference TRBV5-1 and TRBJ2-7 gives the full variable domain: KAGVTQTPRYLIKTRGQQVTLSCSPISGHRSVSWYQQTPGQGLQFLFEYFSETQRNKGNFPGRFSGRQFSNSRSEMNVSTLELGDSALYLCASSIRDRGSYEQYFGPGTRLTVT.

The genes are TRBV9 and TRBJ2-1; TRBD2 is a possible D gene (6 bases). The CDR3 is 13 residues long. V was cut by 0 bases and J by 7 bases, with 8 bases left in between. Germline values: CDR1 SGDLS, CDR2 YYNGEE. CDR3 in amino acids: CASSVAEGNEQFF. CDR3 DNA sequence: TGTGCCAGCAGCGTAGCGGAGGGTAATGAGCAGTTCTTC.

Only a few counts were recorded for this clone. The chain combines TRBV5-1 with TRBJ1-3; maybe TRBD1 (5 bases). The germline gives CDR1 SGHRS, CDR2 YFSETQ. The CDR3 is made up of 14 amino acids. With 4 bases removed from V and 0 bases from J, the gap between germline ends came to 8 bases. The CDR3 sequence is CASSRTRSGNTIYF. As DNA, the CDR3 is TGCGCCAGCAGCCGGACACGCTCTGGAAACACCATATATTTT.

V gene TRBV6-5 combines with J gene TRBJ1-2; D call uncertain. The V end lost 0 bases, the J end lost 2 bases, and 10 bases lay between the germline ends. Per the germline V gene, CDR1 is MNHEY and CDR2 is SVGAGI. The CDR3 is made up of 15 amino acids. The CDR3 DNA sequence: TGTGCCAGCAGTTACTCTTCGGGGATGAACTATGGCTACACCTTC. Translated, it gives CASSYSSGMNYGYTF.

The rearrangement links TRBV4-1 to TRBJ1-5; D unresolved. The V gene lost 4 bases and the J gene lost 3 bases, with 10 bases spanning the gap. Germline V lookup: CDR1 MGHRA, CDR2 YSYEKL. The CDR3 spans 14 residues. The CDR3 here is CASSPSPYNQPQHF. In DNA form, the CDR3 reads TGCGCCAGCAGCCCCAGTCCATACAATCAGCCCCAGCATTTT.

The rearrangement links TRBV9 to TRBJ1-5, with 7 bases lining up with TRBD1. V was pared by 3 bases and J by 8 bases, with 8 bases of the junction left unmatched. The CDR3 loop spans 14 amino acids. In germline, CDR1 is SGDLS, CDR2 YYNGEE. CDR3 protein: CASSDGQAIKPQHF. The CDR3 DNA reads TGTGCCAGCAGCGACGGACAGGCCATTAAGCCCCAGCATTTT.

The gene calls are TRBV9 and TRBJ2-3; no firm D call. There are 11 residues in the CDR3. V was clipped by 3 bases and J by 7 bases, with 6 bases between them. Germline CDR1 reads SGDLS; CDR2 reads YYNGEE. DNA for the CDR3: TGTGCCAGCAGCGAAGAGAATACGCAGTATTTT. Its protein product is CASSEENTQYF.

This chain connects TRBV5-4 to TRBJ2-7; D is possibly TRBD2 (6 bases). The CDR3 is 15 amino acids. Trimming pared 4 bases from V and 5 bases from J, leaving 19 bases between. Germline CDR1 SGHNT, CDR2 YYREEE (reference sequence). CDR3 in amino acids: CASSRVRVGGHEQYF. CDR3 coding DNA: TGTGCCAGCAGCCGGGTACGAGTGGGAGGACACGAGCAGTACTTC.

This clone was picked up a small number of times. V is TRBV18 and J is TRBJ2-2, with TRBD1 matching 7 bases. This CDR3 contains 15 residues. With 3 bases clipped from V and 1 base from J, the junction kept 2 bases outside the gene matches. Germline CDR1 reads KGHSH; CDR2 reads LQKENI. CDR3 bases: TGTGCCAGCTCACCTGGGACAGAGAACACCGGGGAGCTGTTTTTT. The encoded protein is CASSPGTENTGELFF.

This sequence joins TRBV10-3 and TRBJ2-7; D unresolved. This CDR3 region has 14 residues. V lost 0 bases and J 3 bases, leaving 9 bases between the germline ends. Looked up from germline, CDR1 is ENHRY and CDR2 is SYGVKD. CDR3: CAISESRQSYEQYF. The CDR3 DNA reads as TGTGCCATCAGTGAGTCGCGGCAGAGCTACGAGCAGTACTTC.